The table lists the clone carrying this T cell receptor (beta chain) with many counts. The antigen is not known. The sample originates from a study of T cells in Graves' hyperthyroidism and ophthalmopathy. Study conclusions and caveats: The model made its ophthalmopathy prediction, and onset followed a median 6.5 months later. Blood also showed most of the thyroid clonotypes that were expanded above 0.001.

Researchers defined stable Graves' hyperthyroidism as no ophthalmopathy progression within 18 months. Amplified TCR beta CDR3 regions derived from RNA transcripts. First-round RT-PCR of the TCR CDR3 relied on the HTBI primer set. Via MiXCR, TCRdb re-called the multiplex PCR reads, giving one row per CDR3 protein. The sample lists almost 600,000 distinct CDR3 sequences, about 43% occurring once. The source material was peripheral blood or thyroid tissue (not recorded which). The clonotype comes from a woman aged 18 to 35 with Graves' hyperthyroidism.

The CDR3 coding sequence is TGCAGCGTTACGGGACTAGCGGGAGTCGCGGACACCGGGGAGCTGTTTTTT. It codes for CSVTGLAGVADTGELFF. This chain links TRBV29-1 with TRBJ2-2, with 14 bases lining up with TRBD2. The V gene's germline CDR1 is SQVTM and CDR2 ANQGSEA. V shed 5 bases, J shed 3 bases, and the junction held 8 bases outside the gene matches. This CDR3 has 17 amino acids.